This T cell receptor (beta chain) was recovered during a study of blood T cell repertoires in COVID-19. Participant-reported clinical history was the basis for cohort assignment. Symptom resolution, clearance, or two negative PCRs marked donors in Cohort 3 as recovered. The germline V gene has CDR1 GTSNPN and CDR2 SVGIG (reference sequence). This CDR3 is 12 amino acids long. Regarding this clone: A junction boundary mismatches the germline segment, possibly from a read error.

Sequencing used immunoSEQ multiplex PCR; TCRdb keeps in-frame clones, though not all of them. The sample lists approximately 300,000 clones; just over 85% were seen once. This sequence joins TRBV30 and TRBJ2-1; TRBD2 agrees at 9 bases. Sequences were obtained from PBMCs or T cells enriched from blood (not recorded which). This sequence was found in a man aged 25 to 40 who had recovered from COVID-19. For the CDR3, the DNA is TGTGCCTGGAGTGTCAAGCGGGGGGCCCCGCTCTTC. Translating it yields CAWSVKRGAPLF.